What follows is one T cell receptor (beta chain) and its context. No antigen is known for it. The sample comes from a study of T-cell memory formation after mild COVID-19. The study's findings and limits: Pre-infection memory carried some responding clones, suggesting that cross-reactive memory joined. SARS-CoV-2 specificity was not confirmed for second-wave clones peaking on day 37.

The 5'RACE method, run with constant-segment primers, produced TCR alpha and TCR beta cDNA libraries (carrying sample barcodes and UMIs). Each CDR3 protein gets one entry after TCRdb re-called the 5' RACE reads with MiXCR. The sample holds 290,000 or so distinct CDR3 sequences, just under 20% seen once. CDR1 is MGHRA and CDR2 is YSYEKL in the germline V gene. The J segment lost 2 bases and the V segment lost 1 base, leaving 7 bases of the junction unmatched. This CDR3 contains 16 residues. The V call is TRBV4-1, the J call TRBJ2-7; 8 nucleotides line up with TRBD2. The sequence came from a man aged 18-30 years who had mild COVID-19 (a few samples of this study predate the infection). Cell type and time point are not known. Sequenced input: PBMCs or a T cell subset sorted from them (not recorded which). The CDR3 region has the DNA TGCGCCAGCAGCCAAGTGACAGCGGGGGCCGCCTACGAGCAGTACTTC. Amino acid sequence: CASSQVTAGAAYEQYF.